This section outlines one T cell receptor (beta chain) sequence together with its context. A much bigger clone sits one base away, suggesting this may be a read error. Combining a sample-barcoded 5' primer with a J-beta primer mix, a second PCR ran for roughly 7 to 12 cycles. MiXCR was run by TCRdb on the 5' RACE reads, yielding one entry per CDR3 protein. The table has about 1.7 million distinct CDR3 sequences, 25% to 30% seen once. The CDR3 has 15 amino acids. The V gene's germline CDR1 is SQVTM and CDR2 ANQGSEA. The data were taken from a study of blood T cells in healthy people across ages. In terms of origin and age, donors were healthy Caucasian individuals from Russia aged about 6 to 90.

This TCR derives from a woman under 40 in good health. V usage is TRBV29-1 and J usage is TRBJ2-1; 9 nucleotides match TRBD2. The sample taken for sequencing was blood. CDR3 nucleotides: TGCAGCGTTCATACTATAGCGGGAGCAGGCAATGGGCAGTTCTTC. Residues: CSVHTIAGAGNGQFF.